One sample yielded the 23 T cell receptor beta chains listed below, sequenced in a study of patients and donors after allogeneic stem cell transplantation. Via MiXCR, TCRdb re-called the RT-PCR reads, giving one row per CDR3 protein. The sample has about a million distinct CDR3 sequences, roughly 17% seen once. Sample: blood, either unsorted or a sorted T cell fraction (not recorded which). The receptors were sampled from a human donor who was either an allogeneic HSCT recipient or a stem cell or donor lymphocyte infusion donor (not recorded which). It is not recorded whose cells these are; they may come from a transplant donor.

This clonotype was seen a single time. V is TRBV2 and J is TRBJ2-3; weak D call: TRBD2 (5 bases). Germline CDR1 and CDR2: SNHLY and FYNNEI. The CDR3 is 15 amino acids. V was clipped by 2 bases and J by 2 bases, with 11 bases between them. The CDR3, as DNA: TGTGCCAGCAGTGAAAAGCGGCGGCACACAGATACGCAGTATTTT. Translated, it gives CASSEKRRHTDTQYF.

This clonotype turned up a few times. The chain recombines TRBV15 with TRBJ2-5; D possibly corresponds to TRBD1 (6 bases). Germline CDR1 is LNHNV and CDR2 is YYDKDF (reference sequence). The CDR3 extends over 20 amino acids. V lost 0 bases and J lost 4, with 27 bases in between. CDR3 sequence: CATSRDLLPGTIKAGETQYF. The CDR3 DNA reads as TGTGCCACCAGCAGAGATTTACTTCCCGGGACAATAAAGGCAGGAGAGACCCAGTACTTC. The full variable domain, rest sourced from reference TRBV15 and TRBJ2-5, is DAMVIQNPRYQVTQFGKPVTLSCSQTLNHNVMYWYQQKSSQAPKLLFHYYDKDFNNEADTPDNFQSRRPNTSFCFLDIRSPGLGDTAMYLCATSRDLLPGTIKAGETQYFGPGTRLLVL.

The CDR3 sequence is CASSPRTPPNYGYTF. The CDR3 DNA follows: TGTGCCAGCAGTCCAAGGACACCACCGAACTATGGCTACACCTTC. The genes are TRBV27 and TRBJ1-2; the D gene is possibly TRBD1 (5 bases). Per the germline V gene, CDR1 is MNHEY and CDR2 is SMNVEV (reference sequence). The CDR3 loop spans 15 amino acids. Trimming took 5 bases from V and 2 from J, leaving 15 bases between them.

The genes are TRBV5-1 and TRBJ1-6; 11 positions agree with TRBD1. Germline V gene data show CDR1 as SGHRS and CDR2 as YFSETQ. The CDR3 extends over 14 amino acids. Trimming cost V 4 bases and J 9 bases; bases outside gene matches: 3. CDR3 protein: CASSHGQGASPLHF. DNA of the CDR3: TGCGCCAGCAGCCACGGACAGGGGGCTTCACCCCTCCACTTT.

This clonotype was seen only a few times. An end of the junction differs from the germline gene, which may be a read error. The V and J genes are TRBV20-1 and TRBJ2-5; D tentatively reads TRBD1 or TRBD2 (5 bases each). Per the germline V gene, CDR1 is DFQATT and CDR2 is SNEGSKA (reference sequence). The CDR3 runs to 14 residues. CDR3 in amino acids: CSARVSGTQGTQYF. The CDR3 DNA reads TGCAGTGCTAGAGTCTCAGGGACCCAAGGGACCCAGTACTTC.

This chain links TRBV7-9 with TRBJ2-5, with D possibly matching TRBD1 (5 bases). The V end lost 1 base, the J end lost 5 bases, and 8 bases lay between the germline ends. Per germline, CDR1 SEHNR and CDR2 FQNEAQ (reference sequence). The CDR3 length is 13 residues. Here the CDR3 reads CASSLVRVETQYF. CDR3 coding DNA: TGTGCCAGCAGCTTAGTCAGGGTTGAGACCCAGTACTTC.

The chain uses TRBV4-2 and TRBJ2-2; 11 nucleotides agree with TRBD2. V lost 0 bases to trimming and J lost 7 bases; unmatched junction nucleotides: 4. CDR1 and CDR2 from the germline V gene are LGHNA and YNFKEQ. The CDR3 contains 16 residues. The CDR3 DNA is TGTGCCAGCAGCCAAGAGCGACTAGCGGGAATCGGGGAGCTGTTTTTT. Amino acids: CASSQERLAGIGELFF.

The chain recombines TRBV7-3 with TRBJ2-1, with 9 bases fitting TRBD2. CDR3 length: 15 amino acids. The V gene's germline CDR1 is SGHTA and CDR2 FQGTGA. V lost 1 base and J lost 3; bases outside the gene matches: 1. CDR3 sequence reads: CASSLKAGGYNEQFF. The CDR3 coding sequence is TGTGCCAGCAGCTTAAAAGCGGGGGGCTACAATGAGCAGTTCTTC.

This clonotype was picked up many times. The chain couples TRBV20-1 to TRBJ1-2, with no clear D. The CDR3 totals 14 residues. The germline CDR1 and CDR2 sequences are DFQATT and SNEGSKA (reference sequence). V lost 6 bases, J lost 5 bases, and 19 bases lay in between. CDR3: CSAWAPYGFYGYTF. Written as DNA, the CDR3 is TGCAGTGCCTGGGCCCCGTATGGATTTTATGGCTACACCTTC.

This clonotype has just a few counts. The chain joins TRBV6-1 to TRBJ2-2; TRBD1 might be the D (5 bases). CDR1 is MNHNS, CDR2 SASEGT, per germline. Deletions cut 6 bases from V and 0 bases from J, with 14 bases between. The CDR3 is 16 amino acids. The CDR3 reads CASSPVVRANTGELFF. The DNA for the CDR3 is TGTGCCAGCAGCCCCGTCGTCAGGGCGAACACCGGGGAGCTGTTTTTT.

The J gene is TRBJ2-5, the V gene TRBV28; D is possibly TRBD2 (6 bases). Trimming took off 5 bases at V and 5 bases at J, with 12 bases between the two ends. The CDR3 length is 13 residues. Per the germline V gene, CDR1 is MDHEN and CDR2 is SYDVKM. Here the CDR3 reads CASSPTLAETQYF. The CDR3 nucleotides read TGTGCCAGCAGTCCAACCCTAGCGGAGACCCAGTACTTC.

This clonotype was found a few times. The CDR3 DNA sequence: TGTGCCAGCACACAGGAATACAATGAGCAGTTCTTC. Translated: CASTQEYNEQFF. The V and J genes are TRBV6-2 or TRBV6-3 and TRBJ2-1; possible D gene TRBD1, 5 bases. CDR3 size: 12 residues. CDR1 and CDR2 (germline): MNHEY, SVGEGT. The V and J ends lost 7 bases and 4 bases respectively, with 8 bases between them.

This clonotype was recorded many times. The chain links TRBV4-3 to TRBJ1-5; TRBD1 aligns across 8 bases. CDR3 length: 14 amino acids. V was pared by 1 base and J by 4 bases, with 0 bases of the junction left unmatched. The germline V gene encodes CDR1 LGHNA and CDR2 YSLEER. For the CDR3, the DNA is TGCGCCAGCAGCCAAGGGACAGGGAATCAGCCCCAGCATTTT. It specifies CASSQGTGNQPQHF.

This clonotype appeared many times. The gene calls are TRBV29-1 and TRBJ1-5; no clear D gene. CDR1 SQVTM and CDR2 ANQGSEA come from the germline V gene. Trimming took off 4 bases at V and 4 bases at J, with 11 bases between the two ends. This CDR3 is built from 13 residues. The CDR3 region is CSVGEAANQPQHF. In DNA, the CDR3 is TGCAGCGTTGGAGAGGCAGCGAATCAGCCCCAGCATTTT.

This clonotype was counted between two and nine times. The genes are TRBV6-5 and TRBJ2-3; D uncertain. There are 15 residues in the CDR3. Per the germline V gene, CDR1 is MNHEY and CDR2 is SVGAGI. Deletions cut 3 bases from V and 6 bases from J, with 16 bases between. CDR3 nucleotide sequence: TGTGCCAGCAGTTATTCTGGTTTGCCGTGGGATACGCAGTATTTT. Residues: CASSYSGLPWDTQYF.

The chain uses TRBV12-3 or TRBV12-4 and TRBJ2-2; D possibly uses TRBD1 or TRBD2 (6 bases each). This CDR3 comprises 16 residues. V lost 6 bases and J lost 4, with 18 bases in between. CDR3 DNA: TGTGCCAGCAGCCGGTGGGGGGCCTTGGGCACCGGGGAGCTGTTTTTT. Translation gives CASSRWGALGTGELFF.

This sequence joins TRBV29-1 and TRBJ1-1; a weak D match, TRBD1 (6 bases). The CDR3 extends over 14 amino acids. Trimming stripped 3 bases from V and 7 bases from J, with 18 bases between. Germline loops: CDR1 SQVTM, CDR2 ANQGSEA. Here the CDR3 DNA reads TGCAGCGTTGATAAGGACAGCTTAGTTTTTGAAGCTTTCTTT. Protein sequence: CSVDKDSLVFEAFF.

The chain couples TRBV12-3 or TRBV12-4 to TRBJ1-5; a weak D match, TRBD1 (5 bases). This CDR3 is 16 amino acids long. Trimming shortened V by 2 bases and J by 0 bases, and 11 bases separated the two germline ends. The CDR3 nucleotides are TGTGCCAGCAGTTTAAGCAGGGAGTATAGCAATCAGCCCCAGCATTTT. This gives the protein CASSLSREYSNQPQHF.

The V call is TRBV2, the J call TRBJ1-1; possible D gene TRBD1, 5 bases. The CDR3 loop spans 14 amino acids. With 8 bases removed from V and 3 bases from J, the gap between germline ends came to 16 bases. Looked up from germline, CDR1 is SNHLY and CDR2 is FYNNEI. The CDR3 DNA reads as TGTGCCAGCCTGGGCGAGGGAGGGGACACTGAAGCTTTCTTT. This codes for CASLGEGGDTEAFF.

This clonotype was counted between two and nine times. The chain links TRBV6-2 or TRBV6-3 to TRBJ1-5; no reliable D call. CDR1 is MNHEY, CDR2 SVGEGT, per germline. V lost 7 bases and J 1 base, leaving 11 bases between the germline ends. The CDR3 loop spans 14 amino acids. The CDR3 loop reads CASTDILSNQPQHF. DNA of the CDR3: TGTGCCAGCACCGACATTTTAAGCAATCAGCCCCAGCATTTT.

The table lists this clonotype with a few counts. The chain has TRBV7-2 and TRBJ2-3, with D unclear. Per the germline V gene, CDR1 is SGHTA and CDR2 is FQGNSA. The length of the CDR3 is 11 residues. V was cut by 5 bases and J by 8 bases, with 8 bases left in between. The CDR3 DNA reads TGTGCCAGCAGCCTTAGAAGTACGCAGTATTTT. As protein: CASSLRSTQYF.

This clonotype was detected many times. The chain links TRBV25-1 to TRBJ1-5; TRBD1 is a possible D gene (5 bases). The CDR3 length is 15 residues. Germline-derived CDR1 and CDR2 are MGHDK and SYGVNS. V shed 4 bases and J shed 2 bases, with 12 bases lying between them. CDR3 in DNA: TGTGCCAGCAGTGCCGGGACCAGGGGCAATCAGCCCCAGCATTTT. As protein: CASSAGTRGNQPQHF.

The genes are TRBV3-1 and TRBJ2-3; TRBD2 is a possible D gene (6 bases). CDR1 LGHDT and CDR2 YNNKEL come from the germline V gene (reference sequence). The CDR3 is 15 amino acids. V shed 5 bases and J shed 3 bases, with 15 bases lying between them. The CDR3 spells CASSYSGTQTDTQYF. DNA of the CDR3: TGTGCCAGCAGCTACTCCGGGACTCAAACAGATACGCAGTATTTT.